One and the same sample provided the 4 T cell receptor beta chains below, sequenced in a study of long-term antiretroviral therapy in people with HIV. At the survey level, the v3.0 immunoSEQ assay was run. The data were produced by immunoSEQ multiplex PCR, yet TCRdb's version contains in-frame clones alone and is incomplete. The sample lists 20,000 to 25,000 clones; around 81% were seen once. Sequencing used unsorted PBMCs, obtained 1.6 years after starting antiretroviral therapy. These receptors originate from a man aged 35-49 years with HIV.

The CDR3 coding sequence is TGTGCCAGCAGTACAGGGGGCGCGACTGAAGCTTTCTTT. It specifies CASSTGGATEAFF. The genes are TRBV7-3 and TRBJ1-1, with 9 bases matching TRBD1. The germline V gene has CDR1 SGHTA and CDR2 FQGTGA. The junction had 4 bases not matched to a gene; V was cut back by 6 bases and J by 5 bases. The CDR3 consists of 13 residues. The full variable domain, with the rest looked up from reference TRBV7-3 and TRBJ1-1, is GAGVSQTPSNKVTEKGKYVELRCDPISGHTALYWYRQSLGQGPEFLIYFQGTGAADDSGLPNDRFFAVRPEGSVSTLKIQRTERGDSAVYLCASSTGGATEAFFGQGTRLTVV.

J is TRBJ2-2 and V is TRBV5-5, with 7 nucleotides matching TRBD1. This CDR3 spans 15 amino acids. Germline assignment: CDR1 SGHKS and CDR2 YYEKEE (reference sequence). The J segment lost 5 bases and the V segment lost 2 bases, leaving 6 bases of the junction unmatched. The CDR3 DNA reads TGTGCCAGCAGCTTTACAGGGGTCAATACCGGGGAGCTGTTTTTT. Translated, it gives CASSFTGVNTGELFF.

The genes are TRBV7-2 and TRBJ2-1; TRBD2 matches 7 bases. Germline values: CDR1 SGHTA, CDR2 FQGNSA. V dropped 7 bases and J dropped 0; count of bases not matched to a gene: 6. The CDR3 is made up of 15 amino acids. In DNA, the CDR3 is TGTGCCAGCACCCGGGACTACGGCTCCTACAATGAGCAGTTCTTC. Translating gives CASTRDYGSYNEQFF.

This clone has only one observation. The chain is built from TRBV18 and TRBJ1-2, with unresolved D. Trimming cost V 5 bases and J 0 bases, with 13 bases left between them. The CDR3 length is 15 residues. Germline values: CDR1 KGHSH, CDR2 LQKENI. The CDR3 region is CASSGRFDSNYGYTF. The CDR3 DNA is TGTGCCAGCTCAGGAAGATTTGATTCTAACTATGGCTACACCTTC.